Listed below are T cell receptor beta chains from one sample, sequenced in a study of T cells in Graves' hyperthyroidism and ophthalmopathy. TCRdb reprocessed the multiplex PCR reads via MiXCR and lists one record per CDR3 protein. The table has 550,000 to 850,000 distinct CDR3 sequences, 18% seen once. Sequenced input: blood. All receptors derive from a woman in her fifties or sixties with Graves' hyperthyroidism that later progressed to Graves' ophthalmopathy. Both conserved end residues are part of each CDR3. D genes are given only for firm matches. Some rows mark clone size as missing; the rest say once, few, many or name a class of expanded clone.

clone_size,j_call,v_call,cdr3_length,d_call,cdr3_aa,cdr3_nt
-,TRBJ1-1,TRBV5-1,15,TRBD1,CASSPDRDRDSEAFF,TGCGCCAGCAGCCCGGACAGGGATAGAGATTCGGAAGCTTTCTTT
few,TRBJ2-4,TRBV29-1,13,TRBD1,CSATTGTKNIQYF,TGCAGCGCAACGACAGGGACCAAAAACATTCAGTACTTC
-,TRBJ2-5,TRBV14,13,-,CASSQGGKETQYF,TGTGCCAGCAGCCAAGGAGGGAAAGAGACCCAGTACTTC
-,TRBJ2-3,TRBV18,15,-,CASSPVDPSTDTQYF,TGTGCCAGCTCACCAGTGGATCCTAGCACAGATACGCAGTATTTT
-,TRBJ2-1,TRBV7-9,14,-,CASSHNYPRIAQFF,TGTGCCAGCAGCCACAACTATCCGAGGATTGCTCAGTTCTTC
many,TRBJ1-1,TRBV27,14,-,CASSYRDQNTEAFF,TGTGCCAGCTCTTACAGGGACCAGAACACTGAAGCTTTCTTT
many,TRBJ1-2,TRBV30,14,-,CAWSARAANYGYTF,TGTGCCTGGAGTGCGAGGGCCGCGAACTATGGCTACACCTTC
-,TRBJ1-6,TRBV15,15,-,CATSREGFLNSPLHF,TGTGCCACCAGCAGAGAAGGATTCCTAAATTCACCCCTCCACTTT
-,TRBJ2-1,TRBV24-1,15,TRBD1,CATSAPDRGGNEQFF,TGTGCCACCAGTGCCCCTGACAGGGGGGGCAATGAGCAGTTCTTC
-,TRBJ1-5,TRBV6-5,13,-,CASSYSRSNYQHF,TGTGCCAGCAGTTACTCGAGGTCGAACTACCAGCATTTT
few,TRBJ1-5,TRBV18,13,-,CASSVPGNQPQHF,TGTGCCAGCTCAGTCCCAGGCAATCAGCCCCAGCATTTT
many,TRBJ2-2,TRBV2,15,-,CASSVAGANTGELFF,TGTGCCAGCAGTGTTGCCGGGGCGAACACCGGGGAGCTGTTTTTT
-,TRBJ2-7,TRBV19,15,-,CASSNVWDGTYEQYF,TGTGCCAGTAGTAACGTATGGGACGGTACCTACGAGCAGTACTTC
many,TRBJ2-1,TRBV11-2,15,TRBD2,CASSPLAGDYNEQFF,TGTGCCAGCAGCCCCCTAGCGGGGGACTACAATGAGCAGTTCTTC
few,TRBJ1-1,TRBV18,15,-,CASSASGGAPTEAFF,TGTGCCAGCTCAGCGTCCGGGGGGGCGCCCACTGAAGCTTTCTTT
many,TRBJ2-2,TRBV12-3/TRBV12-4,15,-,CASSLVAWNTGELFF,TGTGCCAGCAGTTTAGTTGCCTGGAACACCGGGGAGCTGTTTTTT
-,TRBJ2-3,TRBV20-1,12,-,CRGSGPADTRYF,TGCAGGGGTTCCGGACCCGCAGATACGCGGTATTTT
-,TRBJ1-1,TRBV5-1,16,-,CASSLIAGGLGTEAFF,TGCGCCAGCAGCCTAATAGCGGGGGGTCTCGGCACTGAAGCTTTCTTT
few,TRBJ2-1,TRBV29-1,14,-,CSVEGGAFHNEQFF,TGCAGCGTTGAAGGGGGGGCTTTCCACAATGAGCAGTTCTTC